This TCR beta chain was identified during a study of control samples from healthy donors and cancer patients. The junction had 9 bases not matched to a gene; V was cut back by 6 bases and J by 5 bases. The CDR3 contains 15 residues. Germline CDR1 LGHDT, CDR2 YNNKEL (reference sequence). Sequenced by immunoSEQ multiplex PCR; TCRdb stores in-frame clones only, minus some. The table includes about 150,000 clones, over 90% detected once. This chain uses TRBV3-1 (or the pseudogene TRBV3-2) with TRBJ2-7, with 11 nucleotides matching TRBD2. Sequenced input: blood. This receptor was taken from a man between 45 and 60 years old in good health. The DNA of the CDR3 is TGTGCCAGCAGTCCCCTGACTAGCGGGAACCACGAGCAGTACTTC. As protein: CASSPLTSGNHEQYF.